This section outlines one T cell receptor (beta chain) sequence together with its context. Its antigen is not known. Other DNA sequences in the sample encode the same CDR3. This entry is derived from a study of shared clonotypes between healthy human individuals. Notes on the study in general: Sequencing of the sorted subsets was shown by rarefaction to be incomplete despite large depth. Non-shared clonotypes had lower generation probabilities than those shared by all four donors.

Assay used: immunoSEQ multiplex PCR; TCRdb lists only in-frame clones, some missing. The data hold roughly 1.4 million clones, with around 98.5% observed a single time. The sequencing sample was made of naive CD4+ T cells sorted from blood. Noted subset: CD45RA+ positively selected. This TCR derives from a young man in good health.

The CDR3: CASSFSYEQYF. CDR3 coding DNA: TGTGCCAGCAGCTTCAGTTACGAGCAGTACTTC. V is TRBV7-2 and J is TRBJ2-7; no clear D. CDR1 SGHTA and CDR2 FQGNSA come from the germline V gene. The CDR3 consists of 11 residues. The V gene lost 3 bases and the J gene lost 4 bases, with 4 bases spanning the gap.